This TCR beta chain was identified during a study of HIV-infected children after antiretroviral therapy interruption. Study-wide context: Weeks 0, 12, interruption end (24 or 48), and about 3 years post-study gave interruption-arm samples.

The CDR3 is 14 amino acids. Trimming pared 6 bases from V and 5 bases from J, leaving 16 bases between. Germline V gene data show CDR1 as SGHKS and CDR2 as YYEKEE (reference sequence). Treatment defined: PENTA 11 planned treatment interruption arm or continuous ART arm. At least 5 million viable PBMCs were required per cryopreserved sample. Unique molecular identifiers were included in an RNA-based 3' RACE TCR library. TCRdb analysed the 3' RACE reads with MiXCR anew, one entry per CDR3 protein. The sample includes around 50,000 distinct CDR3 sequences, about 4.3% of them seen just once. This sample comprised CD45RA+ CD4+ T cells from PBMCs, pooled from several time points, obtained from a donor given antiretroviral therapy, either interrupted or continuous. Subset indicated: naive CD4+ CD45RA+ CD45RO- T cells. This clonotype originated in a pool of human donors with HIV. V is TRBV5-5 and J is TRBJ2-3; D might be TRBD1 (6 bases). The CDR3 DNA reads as TGTGCCAGCACACGGACAGTTCAAGTAGATACGCAGTATTTT. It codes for CASTRTVQVDTQYF.